Listed below are T cell receptor beta chains from one sample, sequenced in a study of blood T cell repertoires in COVID-19. The data were produced by immunoSEQ multiplex PCR, yet TCRdb's version contains in-frame clones alone and is incomplete. The sample has some 150,000 clones; roughly 84% are singletons. The sample taken for sequencing was peripheral blood. These receptors were obtained from a woman between 45 and 65 years old with acute or convalescent COVID-19. CDR3s include the opening cysteine and the closing phenylalanine or tryptophan. A D gene is named only where the DNA matches it firmly. Not every row has a clone size; where given, it reads once, few, many or a size class.

j_call d_call clone_size v_call cdr3_aa cdr3_nt
TRBJ2-5 NA NA TRBV7-3 CASSLSGGPQYF TGTGCCAGCAGCTTAAGTGGGGGCCCCCAGTACTTC
TRBJ2-5 NA NA TRBV5-1 CASSLTGEETQYF TGCGCCAGCAGCTTAACAGGCGAAGAGACCCAGTACTTC
TRBJ1-6 NA NA TRBV4-1 CASSQTGQGYNSPLHF TGCGCCAGCAGCCAGACCGGCCAGGGATATAATTCACCCCTCCACTTT
TRBJ2-3 NA once TRBV15 CATSRDSADTQYF TGTGCCACCAGCAGAGATTCGGCAGATACGCAGTATTTT
TRBJ1-1 TRBD1 NA TRBV18 CASSPRQGTNTEAFF TGTGCCAGCTCACCGCGACAGGGAACTAACACTGAAGCTTTCTTT
TRBJ2-7 NA NA TRBV6-5 CASKTGTLGTEQYF TGTGCCAGCAAAACCGGGACTCTCGGGACCGAGCAGTACTTC
TRBJ1-2 NA NA TRBV25-1 CATGLDYGYTF TGTGCCACAGGGCTCGACTATGGCTACACCTTC
TRBJ2-7 NA few TRBV5-6 CASSLWQGLKVYEQYF TGTGCCAGCAGCCTGTGGCAGGGCCTTAAAGTCTACGAGCAGTACTTC
TRBJ2-3 TRBD2 NA TRBV4-1 CASSQDRGGTDTQYF TGCGCCAGCAGCCAAGACCGGGGGGGCACAGATACGCAGTATTTT
TRBJ1-4 NA NA TRBV6-4 CATPTREEEKLFF TGTGCCACCCCGACCAGGGAAGAGGAAAAACTGTTTTTT
TRBJ2-7 TRBD2 NA TRBV3-1/TRBV3-2 CASYGREGEQYF TGTGCCAGTTATGGGCGGGAGGGAGAACAGTACTTC
TRBJ2-2 TRBD2 few TRBV5-4 CASSLVASGNTGELFF TGTGCCAGCAGCTTGGTGGCTAGCGGAAACACCGGGGAGCTGTTTTTT
TRBJ1-2 NA NA TRBV25-1 CASSAYGGRGYTF TGTGCCAGCAGTGCGTACGGAGGCCGTGGCTACACCTTC
TRBJ2-7 NA NA TRBV7-2 CASSLAYGLAGLEQYF TGTGCCAGCAGCTTGGCTTACGGCCTAGCAGGCCTCGAGCAGTACTTC
TRBJ1-3 TRBD1 NA TRBV18 CASSNNRGSKGNTIYF TGTGCCAGCTCAAATAACAGGGGCTCGAAAGGAAACACCATATATTTT
TRBJ1-2 TRBD1 NA TRBV6-2/TRBV6-3 CASSSGQTTSYGYTF TGTGCCAGCAGCTCGGGACAGACAACATCCTATGGCTACACCTTC
TRBJ1-5 NA NA TRBV3-1/TRBV3-2 CASSQDLNSAQHF TGTGCCAGCAGCCAAGATTTAAACAGTGCCCAGCATTTT
TRBJ1-1 TRBD1 NA TRBV7-2 CASSLAYQGAAFF TGTGCCAGCAGCTTAGCGTACCAGGGGGCGGCTTTCTTT
TRBJ1-1 NA few TRBV19 CASSTTRGGGTEAFF TGTGCCAGTAGTACCACCAGGGGTGGTGGCACTGAAGCTTTCTTT
TRBJ2-1 NA NA TRBV5-1 CASRDSGSYNEQFF TGCGCCAGCCGCGATAGCGGTTCCTACAATGAGCAGTTCTTC
TRBJ1-1 TRBD1 NA TRBV5-4 CASSAPGQPNTEAFF TGTGCCAGCAGCGCACCGGGACAGCCGAACACTGAAGCTTTCTTT
TRBJ1-1 NA NA TRBV5-6 CASSVTGSAGFSAFF TGTGCCAGCAGCGTGACAGGATCGGCGGGCTTTTCCGCTTTCTTT
TRBJ1-4 NA NA TRBV2 CASSVVAINEKLFF TGTGCCAGCAGTGTTGTAGCCATCAATGAAAAACTGTTTTTT
TRBJ2-1 NA NA TRBV7-9 CASSSFLGRAGDEQFF TGTGCCAGCAGCTCCTTCTTGGGAAGGGCGGGCGATGAGCAGTTCTTC
TRBJ1-5 TRBD1 NA TRBV18 CASSRGQVSNQPQHF TGTGCCAGCTCACGAGGACAGGTTAGCAATCAGCCCCAGCATTTT
TRBJ1-3 NA NA TRBV6-1 CASSEKGGAGGNTIYF TGTGCCAGCAGTGAAAAAGGGGGGGCAGGGGGAAACACCATATATTTT
TRBJ2-1 TRBD2 NA TRBV5-4 CASSLGGGAVNEQFF TGTGCCAGCAGCTTGGGCGGGGGGGCCGTCAATGAGCAGTTCTTC
TRBJ1-1 TRBD1 NA TRBV3-1/TRBV3-2 CASSGRDRNTEAFF TGTGCCAGCAGCGGCCGGGACAGGAACACTGAAGCTTTCTTT
TRBJ2-2 TRBD1 NA TRBV18 CASSQLGQGATGELFF TGTGCCAGCTCACAACTTGGACAGGGGGCCACCGGGGAGCTGTTTTTT
TRBJ2-2 NA NA TRBV3-1/TRBV3-2 CASSQGRAGELFF TGTGCCAGCAGCCAAGGGAGGGCCGGGGAGCTGTTTTTT
TRBJ1-2 NA few TRBV7-2 CASSLGGANYGYTF TGTGCCAGCAGCTTAGGAGGAGCTAACTATGGCTACACCTTC
TRBJ1-4 NA NA TRBV3-1/TRBV3-2 CASRTSGSAEKLFF TGTGCCAGCAGAACCTCAGGGTCCGCGGAAAAACTGTTTTTT
TRBJ2-1 TRBD2 NA TRBV20-1 CSASRASGDYNEQFF TGCAGTGCTAGTCGGGCTAGCGGAGACTACAATGAGCAGTTCTTC
TRBJ2-3 TRBD2 NA TRBV11-3 CASSFSGGSTDTQYF TGTGCCAGCAGCTTTAGCGGGGGTAGCACAGATACGCAGTATTTT
TRBJ2-5 TRBD1 NA TRBV7-9 CASSLRQGAGETQYF TGTGCCAGCAGCCTAAGACAGGGGGCTGGGGAGACCCAGTACTTC
TRBJ1-5 NA few TRBV3-1/TRBV3-2 CASSQDRQAFQPQHF TGTGCCAGCAGCCAAGATCGGCAGGCTTTTCAGCCCCAGCATTTT
TRBJ2-5 NA once TRBV4-1 CASSTGDRETQYF TGCGCCAGCAGTACGGGGGATCGAGAGACCCAGTACTTC
TRBJ2-5 NA NA TRBV20-1 CSASLQVQETQYF TGCAGTGCTAGTTTACAGGTCCAAGAGACCCAGTACTTC
TRBJ2-3 NA NA TRBV4-2 CASSQPSEESQYF TGTGCCAGCAGCCAGCCTTCGGAGGAGTCGCAGTATTTT
TRBJ1-5 TRBD1 NA TRBV3-1/TRBV3-2 CASSQPLSPDRGSNQPQHF TGTGCCAGCAGCCAACCCCTATCCCCGGACAGGGGTAGCAATCAGCCCCAGCATTTT
TRBJ2-6 NA NA TRBV5-6 CASDTAGLPGANVLTF TGTGCCAGCGATACTGCAGGGCTCCCTGGGGCCAACGTCCTGACTTTC
TRBJ2-4 TRBD1 NA TRBV5-6 CASGPFQGAKGDIQYF TGTGCCAGCGGGCCATTTCAGGGGGCCAAGGGGGACATTCAGTACTTC
TRBJ1-6 NA NA TRBV7-9 CASSLGAADNSPLHF TGTGCCAGCAGCTTAGGGGCAGCTGATAATTCACCCCTCCACTTT
TRBJ1-5 NA NA TRBV20-1 CSASPGAAVKQPQHF TGCAGTGCTAGTCCTGGGGCGGCGGTAAAGCAGCCCCAGCATTTT
TRBJ1-5 NA NA TRBV7-2 CASSPLSGVVNQPQHF TGTGCCAGCAGTCCGTTGAGTGGAGTCGTCAATCAGCCCCAGCATTTT
TRBJ2-1 TRBD2 NA TRBV7-2 CASSLVSSGNNERAQFF TGTGCCAGCAGCTTAGTATCTAGCGGAAACAATGAACGTGCGCAGTTCTTC